This entry is about one T cell receptor (beta chain). Its antigen is currently not known. No per-base quality is available; no much larger clone lies one base away. The data are from a study of Ad26.COV2.S vaccination and SARS-CoV-2 variants (dated by TCRdb to the early 2020s). Study-wide context: Donors in the vaccine arm were drawn from COV1001, a phase I-IIa trial of Ad26.COV2.S in healthy adults that was multicentre, randomized, double-blind and placebo-controlled. Ad26.COV2.S was administered intramuscularly at a dose of 5x10^10 or 1x10^11 viral particles, either as one shot or as two shots given 56 days apart. Sequencing of the TCRbeta repertoire served to evaluate the specificity and breadth of SARS-CoV-2-reactive T cell receptors following Ad26.COV2.S vaccination. A total of about 30 samples were included in the TCR-sequenced set, comprising around 19 Ad26.COV2.S vaccine recipients, 5 placebo recipients and 8 SARS-CoV-2 convalescent individuals. Trial participants were randomized into five groups of five, in which low-dose or high-dose Ad26.COV2.S was given once or twice, or placebo was given on both occasions. Blinding of investigators to trial group allocation was maintained during experiments and outcome assessment. General findings and caveats noted by the study authors: The study was not powered for comparison of responses between vaccine doses or regimens. After vaccination, substantial breadth of spike-specific CD8+ and CD4+ T cell responses was reported. Higher spike-specific TCR breadth was observed in Ad26.COV2.S recipients than in placebo recipients (P = 0.0014). Vaccine and placebo recipients had comparable non-spike TCR breadth, which fits with the vaccine containing only spike. According to the authors, total T cell responses may have been underestimated by the TCR breadth and depth analyses.

From its cysteine to its phenylalanine, the CDR3 spans 12 amino acids. The retained sequence is limited to the CDR3, 36 bases, with the frame set at the first base. Looking up the germline V gene yields CDR1 SGHVS and CDR2 FQNEAQ. The junction carries 7 bases between V and J, which are trimmed by 6 bases and 4 bases respectively. The immunoSEQ Assay was used to sequence TCRbeta CDR3 regions. After extraction, genomic DNA underwent amplification by bias-controlled multiplex PCR, followed by high-throughput sequencing. Per the original workflow: To quantify the absolute abundance of every unique TCRbeta CDR3 region, sequences were collapsed and filtered. T cell fraction was estimated by normalizing TCRbeta template counts to usable DNA, with usable DNA measured through amplification of reference genes found in all nucleated cells. Repertoire TCRs were annotated as SARS-CoV-2-specific when V gene, CDR3 amino acid sequence and J gene were exactly matched to a known reactive TCR set. MIRA supplied the reference SARS-CoV-2 TCR set, which was filtered for enrichment in COVID-19-positive ImmuneCODE repertoires so that public or cross-reactive TCRs were removed. Based on the MIRA antigens, annotated TCRs were further analysed at the level of specific ORF or position within ORF. Breadth was defined as annotated unique rearrangements over total unique productive rearrangements; depth was the summed frequency of those rearrangements. Group comparisons of TCR breadth used two-sided Wilcoxon rank-sum tests. The source is immuneACCESS, and TCRdb retained only in-frame sequences with V and J called. Part of the clones is not carried over; for the studies checked, unresolved V genes explain less than half of this, and the remainder is unexplained. For V, J and clone size, that table is used; D and trimming come from the DNA. Across this sample there are around 340,000 clones, with about 87% seen only once. 5.5% to 7% of the sample comes from the top ten.

Taken with the paper, the label for treatment or condition translates to: around 19 received Ad26.COV2.S at low or high dose, single or two shots; 5 received placebo; per-sample allocation not given. For vaccine and placebo recipients, repertoires were sequenced using samples collected on day 63 after the first injection. Cohort 1b enrolled 20 to 30 adults aged 18-55 years at a single site in Boston, USA, between 29 July and 7 August 2020. As a vaccine, Ad26.COV2.S was a replication-incompetent adenovirus type 26 vector that expressed a prefusion-stabilized SARS-CoV-2 spike protein derived from the original Wuhan strain.

The chain links TRBV7-8 with TRBJ1-5; no D gene can be assigned with confidence. The sequencing used peripheral blood, collected in a trial of Ad26.COV2.S vaccine versus placebo. The clonotype originates from a person aged 18-65 years who received the Ad26.COV2.S COVID-19 vaccine or a placebo. The encoded CDR3 is CASSGRNQPQHF. DNA sequence: TGTGCCAGCAGTGGGCGTAATCAGCCCCAGCATTTT.